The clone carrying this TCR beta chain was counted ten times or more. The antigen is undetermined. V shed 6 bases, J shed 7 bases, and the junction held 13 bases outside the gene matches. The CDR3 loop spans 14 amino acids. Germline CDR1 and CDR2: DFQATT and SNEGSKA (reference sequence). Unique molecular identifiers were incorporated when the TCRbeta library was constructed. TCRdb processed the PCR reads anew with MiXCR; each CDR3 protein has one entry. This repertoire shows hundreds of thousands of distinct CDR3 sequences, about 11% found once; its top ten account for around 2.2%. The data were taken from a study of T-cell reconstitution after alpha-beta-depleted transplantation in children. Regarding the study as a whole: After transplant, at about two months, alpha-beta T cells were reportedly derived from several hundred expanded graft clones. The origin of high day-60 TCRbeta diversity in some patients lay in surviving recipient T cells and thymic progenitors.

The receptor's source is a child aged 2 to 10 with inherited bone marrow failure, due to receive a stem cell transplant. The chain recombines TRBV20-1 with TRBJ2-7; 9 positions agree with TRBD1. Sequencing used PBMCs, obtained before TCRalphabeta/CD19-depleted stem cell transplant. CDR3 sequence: CSADLGQGTGEQYF. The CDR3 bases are TGCAGTGCCGACTTAGGACAGGGGACGGGGGAGCAGTACTTC.